This TCR beta chain was sequenced in a study of response to subunit inactivated influenza vaccine. Each CDR3 protein is one row after TCRdb ran MiXCR on the RT-PCR reads. The table lists more than 700,000 distinct CDR3 sequences, about 20% of them singletons. The study's findings and limits: Researchers suggested that each seasonal influenza vaccination recruits few new T cells.

As concerns this clonotype: What it recognizes is unknown.

The CDR3 loop spans 13 amino acids. V lost 1 base and J 3 bases, leaving 10 bases between the germline ends. The germline gives CDR1 GTSNPN, CDR2 SVGIG (reference sequence). The TCR was taken from a man between 50 and 59 years old who received an inactivated influenza vaccine. The chain couples TRBV30 to TRBJ2-7; unclear D gene. The sequencing used PBMCs from blood, collected 4 to 6 days after vaccination. The CDR3 sequence is CAWSARSYYEQYF. The CDR3 DNA follows: TGTGCCTGGAGTGCCAGGTCTTACTACGAGCAGTACTTC.